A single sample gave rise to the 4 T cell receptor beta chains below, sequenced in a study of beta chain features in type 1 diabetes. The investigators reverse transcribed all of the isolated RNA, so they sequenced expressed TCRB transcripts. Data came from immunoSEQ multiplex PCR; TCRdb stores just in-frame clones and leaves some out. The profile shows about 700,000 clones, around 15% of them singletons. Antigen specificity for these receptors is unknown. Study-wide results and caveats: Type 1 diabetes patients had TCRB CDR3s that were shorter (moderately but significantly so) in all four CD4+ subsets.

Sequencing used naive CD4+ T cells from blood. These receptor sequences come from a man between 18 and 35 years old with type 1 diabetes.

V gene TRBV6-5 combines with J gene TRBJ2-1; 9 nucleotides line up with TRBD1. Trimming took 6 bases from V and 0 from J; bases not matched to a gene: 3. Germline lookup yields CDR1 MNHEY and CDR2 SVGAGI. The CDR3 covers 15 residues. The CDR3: CASRSQGASYNEQFF. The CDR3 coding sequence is TGTGCCAGCAGATCACAGGGGGCCTCCTACAATGAGCAGTTCTTC.

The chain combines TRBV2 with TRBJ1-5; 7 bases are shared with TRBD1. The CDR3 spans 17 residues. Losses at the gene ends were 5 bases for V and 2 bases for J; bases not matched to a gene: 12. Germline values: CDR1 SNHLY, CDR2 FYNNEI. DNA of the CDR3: TGTGCCAGCAGTCAAGACTGGACAGGACAGGGCAATCAGCCCCAGCATTTT. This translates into CASSQDWTGQGNQPQHF.

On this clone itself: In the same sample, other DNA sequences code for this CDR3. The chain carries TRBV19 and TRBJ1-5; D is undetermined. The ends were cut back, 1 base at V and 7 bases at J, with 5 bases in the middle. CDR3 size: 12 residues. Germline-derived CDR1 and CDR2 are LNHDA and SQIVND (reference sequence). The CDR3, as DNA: TGTGCCAGTAGTATAGCGGGGCAGCCCCAGCATTTT. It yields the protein CASSIAGQPQHF.

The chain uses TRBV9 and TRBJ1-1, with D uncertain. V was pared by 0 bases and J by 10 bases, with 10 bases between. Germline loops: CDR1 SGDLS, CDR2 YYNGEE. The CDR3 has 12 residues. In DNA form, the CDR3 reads TGTGCCAGCAGCGTAGAGGGTAACGGAGCTTTCTTT. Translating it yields CASSVEGNGAFF.